Described below is a single T cell receptor (beta chain) sequence and its context. Antigen unknown. This sample stems from a study of cytomegalovirus exposure and HLA in healthy donors. Study results and caveats: In vitro testing confirmed three CMV-associated chains as specific for CMV antigens. There were reportedly fewer N-insertions in an Asian-associated ancestry cluster than the approximately 670-donor mean, in a later analysis. Most TCR sequences were uncommon, yet certain public TCRs appeared in many donors. Per published reports, the classifier diagnosed cytomegalovirus status with high specificity and sensitivity.

With 60 Vbeta and 13 Jbeta primers, the PCR was carried out. Assay used: immunoSEQ multiplex PCR; TCRdb lists only in-frame clones, some missing. The table shows some 170,000 clones, with roughly four fifths occurring only once. The receptor was isolated from a young woman in good health and CMV-seropositive. Sequencing was performed on PBMCs.

CDR3 in DNA: TGTGCCAGCAGCATTGGGACAGAAAAATCCTACGAGCAGTACTTC. It is translated as CASSIGTEKSYEQYF. The rearrangement uses TRBV7-9 and TRBJ2-7; the match to TRBD1 covers 7 bases. The germline V gene has CDR1 SEHNR and CDR2 FQNEAQ (reference sequence). Losses at the gene ends were 5 bases for V and 1 base for J; bases not matched to a gene: 8. The length of the CDR3 is 15 residues.